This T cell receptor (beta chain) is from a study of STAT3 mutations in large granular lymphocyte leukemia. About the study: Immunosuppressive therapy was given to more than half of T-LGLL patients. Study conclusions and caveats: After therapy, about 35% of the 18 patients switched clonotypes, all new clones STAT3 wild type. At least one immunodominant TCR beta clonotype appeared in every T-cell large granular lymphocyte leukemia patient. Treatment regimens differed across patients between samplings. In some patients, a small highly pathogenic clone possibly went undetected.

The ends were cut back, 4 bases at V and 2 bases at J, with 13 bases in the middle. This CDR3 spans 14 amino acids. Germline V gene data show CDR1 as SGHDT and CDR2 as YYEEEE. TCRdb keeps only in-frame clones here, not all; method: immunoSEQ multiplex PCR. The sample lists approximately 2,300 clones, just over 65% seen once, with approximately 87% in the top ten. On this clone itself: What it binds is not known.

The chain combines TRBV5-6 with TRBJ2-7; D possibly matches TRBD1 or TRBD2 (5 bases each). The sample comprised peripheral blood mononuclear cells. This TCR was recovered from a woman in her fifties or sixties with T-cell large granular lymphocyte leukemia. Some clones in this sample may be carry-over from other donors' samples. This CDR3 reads CASSPPRGAYEQYF. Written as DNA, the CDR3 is TGTGCCAGCAGCCCTCCTAGAGGGGCCTACGAGCAGTACTTC.